A single sample gave rise to the 11 T cell receptor beta chains below, sequenced in a study of glioma-infiltrating T cells after dendritic cell vaccination (TCRdb year 2016). The library was produced with the immunoSEQ multiplex PCR assay. TCRdb obtained this table from immuneACCESS and retained in-frame rearrangements with V and J assigned. These tables miss some clones; where compared with another copy, unresolved V genes account for less than half of the shortfall, and the remainder is unexplained. This sample lists approximately 100,000 clones; around 81% were detected once. The top ten clonotypes cover roughly 12% of the sample. The source was blood, collected before dendritic cell vaccination. Every receptor here comes from a human donor with glioblastoma.

The V and J genes are TRBV15 and TRBJ1-5; D might be TRBD1 (5 bases). This CDR3 has 14 residues. Trimming stripped 7 bases from V and 1 base from J, with 11 bases between. CDR1 is LNHNV, CDR2 YYDKDF, per germline (reference sequence). CDR3 residues: CATKGSRSNQPQHF. The DNA for the CDR3 is TGTGCCACCAAGGGGTCCAGGAGCAATCAGCCCCAGCATTTT.

The V gene is TRBV19, the J gene TRBJ1-4; TRBD1 aligns across 9 bases. The V gene end was trimmed by 5 bases and the J gene end by 0 bases; junction bases not matched to a gene: 7. This CDR3 spans 17 amino acids. CDR1 is LNHDA, CDR2 SQIVND, per germline (reference sequence). CDR3 sequence (DNA): TGTGCCAGTAGTCCGACCGGGACAGGGTCAACTAATGAAAAACTGTTTTTT. Amino acids: CASSPTGTGSTNEKLFF.

This clone was picked up one time. J is TRBJ1-5 and V is TRBV19; the D gene is possibly TRBD1 (5 bases). Trimming removed 3 bases from V and 3 bases from J, with 15 bases in between. The CDR3 sequence is 16 residues long. Germline V lookup: CDR1 LNHDA, CDR2 SQIVND (reference sequence). CDR3 DNA: TGTGCCAGTAGTATGGCAGGGTCAGTTTTCAATCAGCCCCAGCATTTT. As protein: CASSMAGSVFNQPQHF.

The V and J genes are TRBV11-2 and TRBJ1-1; no clear D. V gave up 0 bases and J gave up 4 bases, with 9 bases separating them. Germline loops: CDR1 SGHAT, CDR2 FQNNGV. The CDR3 runs 14 residues. CDR3 sequence (DNA): TGTGCCAGCAGCTTAGATTTACAGTTCACTGAAGCTTTCTTT. Residues: CASSLDLQFTEAFF.

This chain uses TRBV29-1 with TRBJ2-2; the D is unclear. Trimming removed 5 bases from V and 3 bases from J, with 19 bases in between. CDR3 length: 16 residues. From germline, CDR1 is SQVTM and CDR2 ANQGSEA. CDR3 amino acids: CSVRVEEPHYTGELFF. In nucleotides, the CDR3 is TGCAGCGTTCGTGTCGAAGAACCCCACTACACCGGGGAGCTGTTTTTT.

The V call is TRBV5-4, the J call TRBJ1-2; D is undetermined. The CDR3 is 12 amino acids. Per germline, CDR1 SGHNT and CDR2 YYREEE (reference sequence). The V gene lost 6 bases and the J gene lost 8 bases, with 14 bases spanning the gap. CDR3 coding DNA: TGTGCCAGCACTGTCGTGGGCCGGGGCTACACCTTC. Its protein is CASTVVGRGYTF.

V and J are TRBV7-8 and TRBJ1-4; 7 nucleotides agree with TRBD1. Looked up from germline, CDR1 is SGHVS and CDR2 is FQNEAQ. CDR3 length equals 18 residues. J gave up 6 bases and V 2 bases, and 15 bases lay outside the gene matches. In DNA form, the CDR3 reads TGTGCCAGCAGCTTACGACTTCTTGAAGGGGGCTATGATGAAAAACTGTTTTTT. This encodes CASSLRLLEGGYDEKLFF.

The rearrangement uses TRBV5-1 and TRBJ2-6; 8 bases line up with TRBD1. The CDR3 length is 18 residues. Germline V gene sequence: CDR1 SGHRS, CDR2 YFSETQ. V lost 0 bases, J lost 0 bases, and 5 bases stayed unmatched. CDR3 sequence reads: CASSLARTGGSGANVLTF. CDR3 DNA sequence: TGCGCCAGCAGCTTGGCCCGAACAGGGGGCTCTGGGGCCAACGTCCTGACTTTC.

This sequence joins TRBV4-2 and TRBJ1-3; tentative D call: TRBD1 (6 bases). The germline V and J ends were trimmed by 1 base and 4 bases, with 17 bases remaining between them. The V gene's germline CDR1 is LGHNA and CDR2 YNFKEQ. There are 17 residues in the CDR3. DNA for the CDR3: TGTGCCAGCAGCCAAGTTTTAATCACAGGGCAAGGAAACACCATATATTTT. It yields the protein CASSQVLITGQGNTIYF.

The rearrangement joins TRBV5-5 to TRBJ2-1, with 11 bases aligning to TRBD1. This CDR3 has 15 amino acids. The V and J ends lost 3 bases and 5 bases, in that order; junction bases with no gene match: 4. The germline V gene has CDR1 SGHKS and CDR2 YYEKEE (reference sequence). The CDR3 here is CASSWDRGGHNEQFF. Here the CDR3 DNA reads TGTGCCAGCAGCTGGGACAGGGGGGGCCACAATGAGCAGTTCTTC.

The chain links TRBV9 to TRBJ1-6; the D is unclear. V dropped 3 bases and J dropped 7 bases, with 11 bases sitting between them. This CDR3 region has 14 residues. Germline V gene data show CDR1 as SGDLS and CDR2 as YYNGEE. The CDR3 bases are TGTGCCAGCAGCGACCGGGTTCTAAATTCACCCCTCCACTTT. It yields the protein CASSDRVLNSPLHF.